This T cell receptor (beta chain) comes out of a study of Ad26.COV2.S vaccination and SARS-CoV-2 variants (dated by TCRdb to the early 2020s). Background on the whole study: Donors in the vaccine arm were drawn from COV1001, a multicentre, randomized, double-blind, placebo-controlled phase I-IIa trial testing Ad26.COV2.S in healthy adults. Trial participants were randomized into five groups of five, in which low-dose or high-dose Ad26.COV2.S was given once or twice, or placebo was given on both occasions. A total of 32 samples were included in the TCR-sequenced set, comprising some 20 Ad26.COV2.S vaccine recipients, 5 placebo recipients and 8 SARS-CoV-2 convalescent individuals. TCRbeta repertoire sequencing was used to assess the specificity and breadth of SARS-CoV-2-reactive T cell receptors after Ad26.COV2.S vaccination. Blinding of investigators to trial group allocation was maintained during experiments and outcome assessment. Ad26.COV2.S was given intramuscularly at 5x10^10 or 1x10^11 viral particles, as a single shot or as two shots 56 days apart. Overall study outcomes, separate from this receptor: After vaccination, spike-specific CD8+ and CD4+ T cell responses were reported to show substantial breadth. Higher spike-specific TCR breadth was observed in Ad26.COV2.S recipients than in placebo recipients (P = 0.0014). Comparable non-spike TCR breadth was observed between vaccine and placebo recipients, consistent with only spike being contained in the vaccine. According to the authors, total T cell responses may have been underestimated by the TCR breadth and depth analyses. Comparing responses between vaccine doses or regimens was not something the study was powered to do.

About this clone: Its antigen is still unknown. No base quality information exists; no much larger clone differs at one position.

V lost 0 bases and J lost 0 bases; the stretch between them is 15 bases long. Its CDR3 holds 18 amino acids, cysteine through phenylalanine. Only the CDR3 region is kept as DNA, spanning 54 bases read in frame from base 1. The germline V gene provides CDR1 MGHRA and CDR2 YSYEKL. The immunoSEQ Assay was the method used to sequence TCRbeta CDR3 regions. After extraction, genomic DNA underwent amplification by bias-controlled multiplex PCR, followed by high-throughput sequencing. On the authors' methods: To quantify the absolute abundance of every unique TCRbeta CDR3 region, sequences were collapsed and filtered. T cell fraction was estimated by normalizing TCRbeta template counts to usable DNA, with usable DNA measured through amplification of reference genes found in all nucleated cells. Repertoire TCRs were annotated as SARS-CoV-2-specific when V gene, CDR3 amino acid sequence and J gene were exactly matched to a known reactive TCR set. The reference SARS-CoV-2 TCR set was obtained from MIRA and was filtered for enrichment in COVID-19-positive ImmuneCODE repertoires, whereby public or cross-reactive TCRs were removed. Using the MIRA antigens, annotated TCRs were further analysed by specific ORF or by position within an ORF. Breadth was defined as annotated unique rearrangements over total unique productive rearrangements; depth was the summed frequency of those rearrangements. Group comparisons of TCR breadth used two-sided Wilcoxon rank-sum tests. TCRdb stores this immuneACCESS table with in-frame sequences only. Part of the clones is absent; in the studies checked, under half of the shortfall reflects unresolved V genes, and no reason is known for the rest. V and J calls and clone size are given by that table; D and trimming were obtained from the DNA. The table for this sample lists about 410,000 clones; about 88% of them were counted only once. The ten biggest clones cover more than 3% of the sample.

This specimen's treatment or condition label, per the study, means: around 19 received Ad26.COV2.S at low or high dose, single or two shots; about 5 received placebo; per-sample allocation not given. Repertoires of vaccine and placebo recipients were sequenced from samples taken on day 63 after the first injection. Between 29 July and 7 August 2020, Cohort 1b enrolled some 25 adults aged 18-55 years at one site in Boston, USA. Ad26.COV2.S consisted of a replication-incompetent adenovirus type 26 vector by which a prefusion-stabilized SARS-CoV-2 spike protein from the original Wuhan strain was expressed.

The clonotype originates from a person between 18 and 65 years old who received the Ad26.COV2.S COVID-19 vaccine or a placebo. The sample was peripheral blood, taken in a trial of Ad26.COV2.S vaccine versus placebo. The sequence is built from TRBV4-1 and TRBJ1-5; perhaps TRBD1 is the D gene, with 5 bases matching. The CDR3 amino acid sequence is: CASSQDPQGRYSNQPQHF. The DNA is TGCGCCAGCAGCCAAGACCCCCAGGGTCGTTATAGCAATCAGCCCCAGCATTTT.